The rows below give T cell receptor beta chains drawn from one sample of a study of blood T cell repertoires in COVID-19. The repertoire was sequenced with immunoSEQ multiplex PCR; TCRdb's copy has only in-frame clones and lacks some. The table shows some 400,000 clones, with 70% to 90% occurring only once. Material: peripheral blood. The receptors shown here come from a human donor in a cohort sampled during active COVID-19. CDR3s include the opening cysteine and the closing phenylalanine or tryptophan. Each record gives: clone size, V gene, D gene, J gene, CDR3 DNA, CDR3 protein. The D gene is left open where the match is weak. Size tells how often a clone was seen (once, few, many) or the class of an expanded clone, and some rows leave it out.

size: once; V: TRBV21-1; D: NA; J: TRBJ2-7; DNA: TGTGCCAGCAGCAACCCAAGGGGGGGCTACGAGCAGTACTTC; CDR3: CASSNPRGGYEQYF
size: NA; V: TRBV10-3; D: NA; J: TRBJ2-3; DNA: TGTGCCATCAGTGAGTCGACTCGGGGGATAAGCACAGATACGCAGTATTTT; CDR3: CAISESTRGISTDTQYF
size: NA; V: TRBV4-1; D: NA; J: TRBJ1-2; DNA: TGCGCCAGCAGCCAAGGTTTACAGATAAACTATGGCTACACCTTC; CDR3: CASSQGLQINYGYTF
size: NA; V: TRBV7-3; D: NA; J: TRBJ2-1; DNA: TGTGCCAGCAGCGCCGGACGGGGCAATGAGCAGTTCTTC; CDR3: CASSAGRGNEQFF
size: NA; V: TRBV10-3; D: NA; J: TRBJ1-2; DNA: TGTGCCATCACCGAGTGGGGAGATAACTATGGCTACACCTTC; CDR3: CAITEWGDNYGYTF
size: NA; V: TRBV7-3; D: NA; J: TRBJ2-2; DNA: TGTGCCAGCAGCCCCCTGGGACTCCCGAACACCGGGGAGCTGTTTTTT; CDR3: CASSPLGLPNTGELFF
size: NA; V: TRBV19; D: NA; J: TRBJ1-2; DNA: TGTGCCAGTAGTCGCAGAGGGATCTATGGCTACACCTTC; CDR3: CASSRRGIYGYTF
size: NA; V: TRBV5-8; D: NA; J: TRBJ1-1; DNA: TGTGCCACAAACTCGGGACAACTGAACACTGAAGCTTTCTTT; CDR3: CATNSGQLNTEAFF
size: NA; V: TRBV5-6; D: NA; J: TRBJ1-5; DNA: TGTGCCAGCAGCTTAACGGGGGGCGGTCAGCCCCAGCATTTT; CDR3: CASSLTGGGQPQHF
size: few; V: TRBV6-1; D: TRBD2; J: TRBJ2-2; DNA: TGTGCCAGCAGTGCCGAGCGGGGGGCTCCGACCGGGGAGCTGTTTTTT; CDR3: CASSAERGAPTGELFF
size: NA; V: TRBV10-3; D: TRBD1; J: TRBJ2-2; DNA: TGTGCCATCAGGGGACAGGCCAACACCGGGGAGCTGTTTTTT; CDR3: CAIRGQANTGELFF
size: NA; V: TRBV7-2; D: NA; J: TRBJ1-2; DNA: TGTGCCAGCAGCACCGGACATACCGCCTATGGCTACACCTTC; CDR3: CASSTGHTAYGYTF
size: NA; V: TRBV6-5; D: NA; J: TRBJ2-5; DNA: TGTGCCAGCAGTTACTCGAGTCGGGGAATTCAAGAGACCCAGTACTTC; CDR3: CASSYSSRGIQETQYF
size: NA; V: TRBV7-2; D: NA; J: TRBJ2-2; DNA: TGTGCCAGCAGCTCACCCCAGACAGGGAACACCGGGGAGCTGTTTTTT; CDR3: CASSSPQTGNTGELFF
size: NA; V: TRBV19; D: TRBD1; J: TRBJ1-4; DNA: TGTGCCAGTAGTCGGGACAGATCTAATGAAAAACTGTTTTTT; CDR3: CASSRDRSNEKLFF
size: NA; V: TRBV3-1/TRBV3-2; D: NA; J: TRBJ1-2; DNA: TGTGCCAGCAGCCAAGGAGGAAACTATGGCTACACCTTC; CDR3: CASSQGGNYGYTF
size: NA; V: TRBV7-2; D: NA; J: TRBJ2-5; DNA: TGTGCCAGCAGCTACGGACTAAAAGAGACCCAGTACTTC; CDR3: CASSYGLKETQYF
size: NA; V: TRBV18; D: TRBD1; J: TRBJ1-3; DNA: TGTGCCAGCTCACCGGTCCCGGGACAGGGCTGGGACTCTGGAAACACCATATATTTT; CDR3: CASSPVPGQGWDSGNTIYF
size: NA; V: TRBV5-1; D: NA; J: TRBJ2-2; DNA: TGCGCCAGCAGCTTGGGACAGAACACCGGGGAGCTGTTTTTT; CDR3: CASSLGQNTGELFF
size: NA; V: TRBV5-1; D: NA; J: TRBJ2-1; DNA: TGCGCCAGCAGCTTAGGAGACAATGAGCAGTTCTTC; CDR3: CASSLGDNEQFF
size: NA; V: TRBV6-5; D: NA; J: TRBJ1-5; DNA: TGTGCCAGCAGTTACTCAACCTATGGCAATCAGCCCCAGCATTTT; CDR3: CASSYSTYGNQPQHF
size: NA; V: TRBV5-1; D: NA; J: TRBJ1-1; DNA: TGCGCCAGCAGCTTGGAGCGGGGAATGACTGAAGCTTTCTTT; CDR3: CASSLERGMTEAFF
size: NA; V: TRBV18; D: TRBD2; J: TRBJ2-3; DNA: TGTGCCAGCTCACCCGTAGCGGGAGGTCCGAACACAGATACGCAGTATTTT; CDR3: CASSPVAGGPNTDTQYF
size: NA; V: TRBV15; D: TRBD1; J: TRBJ1-1; DNA: TGTGCCACCAGCAGGGGACAGTTGAACACTGAAGCTTTCTTT; CDR3: CATSRGQLNTEAFF
size: NA; V: TRBV27; D: TRBD2; J: TRBJ2-7; DNA: TGTGCCAGCAGTCCCGCGGGGGGTTCCTACGAGCAGTACTTC; CDR3: CASSPAGGSYEQYF
size: NA; V: TRBV7-9; D: TRBD1; J: TRBJ2-7; DNA: TGTGCCAGCATGAGGGGGACAGGGCTATCCTACGAGCAGTACTTC; CDR3: CASMRGTGLSYEQYF
size: NA; V: TRBV7-9; D: NA; J: TRBJ2-5; DNA: TGTGCCAGCAGCTTAGTCAGGGGAGAAGGAGAGACCCAGTACTTC; CDR3: CASSLVRGEGETQYF
size: NA; V: TRBV6-5; D: NA; J: TRBJ2-6; DNA: TGTGCCAGCCATTTGTTCTCTGGGGCCAACGTCCTGACTTTC; CDR3: CASHLFSGANVLTF
size: NA; V: TRBV27; D: NA; J: TRBJ1-2; DNA: TGTGCCAGCAGTTTTGGAAAGGGAGGTGGCTACACCTTC; CDR3: CASSFGKGGGYTF
size: NA; V: TRBV2; D: NA; J: TRBJ2-7; DNA: TGTGCCAGCAGTCCCCAGCTAGGGGACAACACCTACGAGCAGTACTTC; CDR3: CASSPQLGDNTYEQYF
size: NA; V: TRBV28; D: TRBD2; J: TRBJ2-1; DNA: TGTGCCAGCAGGACCGTAGCGGGAGTTAAGTATGAGCAGTTCTTC; CDR3: CASRTVAGVKYEQFF
size: NA; V: TRBV9; D: NA; J: TRBJ2-1; DNA: TGTGCCAGCAGCGTAGTTCCTAGCACCCATGAGCAGTTCTTC; CDR3: CASSVVPSTHEQFF
size: NA; V: TRBV6-5; D: TRBD1; J: TRBJ2-1; DNA: TGTGCCAGCAGTTTCGGACAGGGTTACTACAATGAGCAGTTCTTC; CDR3: CASSFGQGYYNEQFF
size: NA; V: TRBV27; D: TRBD1; J: TRBJ1-1; DNA: TGTGCCAGCAGTCCGTGGACAGGGGGAAGTCTGAACACTGAAGCTTTCTTT; CDR3: CASSPWTGGSLNTEAFF
size: NA; V: TRBV11-2; D: TRBD1; J: TRBJ1-1; DNA: TGTGCCAGCAGCCCAGGGGGCGGGTGGAACACTGAAGCTTTCTTT; CDR3: CASSPGGGWNTEAFF
size: many; V: TRBV7-8; D: TRBD2; J: TRBJ2-7; DNA: TGTGCCAGCAGCTTATGGAGCGGGGGGTCCTACGAGCAGTACTTC; CDR3: CASSLWSGGSYEQYF
size: once; V: TRBV2; D: NA; J: TRBJ1-2; DNA: TGTGCCAGCAGCAGCGGGACTGTCCTTACTAACTATGGCTACACCTTC; CDR3: CASSSGTVLTNYGYTF
size: NA; V: TRBV3-1/TRBV3-2; D: TRBD1; J: TRBJ2-1; DNA: TGTGCCAGCAGCCAAGCCGGGACAGATACCTACAATGAGCAGTTCTTC; CDR3: CASSQAGTDTYNEQFF
size: NA; V: TRBV19; D: TRBD1; J: TRBJ2-2; DNA: TGTGCCAGTAGCCGATCTCGGGACAGGAACACCGGGGAGCTGTTTTTT; CDR3: CASSRSRDRNTGELFF
size: NA; V: TRBV30; D: NA; J: TRBJ2-7; DNA: TGTGCCTGGAGTGACAAGTCCTACGAGCAGTACTTC; CDR3: CAWSDKSYEQYF
size: NA; V: TRBV29-1; D: NA; J: TRBJ1-2; DNA: TGCAGCGTGGAAAGCTCGTGGGGCTACACCTTC; CDR3: CSVESSWGYTF
size: NA; V: TRBV3-1/TRBV3-2; D: NA; J: TRBJ2-2; DNA: TGTGCCAGCAGCCGGAGATACACGAACACCGGGGAGCTGTTTTTT; CDR3: CASSRRYTNTGELFF
size: NA; V: TRBV4-1; D: NA; J: TRBJ2-1; DNA: TGCGCCAGCAGCCAAGTCACTAGCTCCTACAATGAGCAGTTCTTC; CDR3: CASSQVTSSYNEQFF
size: NA; V: TRBV10-3; D: TRBD1; J: TRBJ2-3; DNA: TGTGCCATCAGTCGAACAGGGGGCCTAACAGATACGCAGTATTTT; CDR3: CAISRTGGLTDTQYF
size: NA; V: TRBV7-2; D: TRBD2; J: TRBJ2-7; DNA: TGTGCCAGCAGCCTTAGAGCGGGGTACGAGCAGTACTTC; CDR3: CASSLRAGYEQYF
size: NA; V: TRBV5-1; D: NA; J: TRBJ2-1; DNA: TGCGCCAGCAGCAGGCGGTCGACCGAGGAGCAGTTCTTC; CDR3: CASSRRSTEEQFF
size: few; V: TRBV28; D: NA; J: TRBJ1-4; DNA: TGTGCCAGCAGTTTTCTGGGGGACTATGAAAAACTGTTTTTT; CDR3: CASSFLGDYEKLFF
size: NA; V: TRBV6-5; D: NA; J: TRBJ2-1; DNA: TGTGCCAGCAACCCCGACTGGGTCTACAATGAGCAGTTCTTC; CDR3: CASNPDWVYNEQFF
size: NA; V: TRBV11-2; D: TRBD2; J: TRBJ2-1; DNA: TGTGCCAGCAGCGCGCGGGCGGGGGTACCCAATGAGCAGTTCTTC; CDR3: CASSARAGVPNEQFF